This entry describes one TCR beta chain. The sample is drawn from a study of blood T cell repertoires in COVID-19. About the study: The United States, Italy and Spain provided the acute and convalescent COVID-19 samples. Nucleic acid was either cDNA or gDNA, and it came from T cells, B-cell-depleted T cells, or PBMCs.

The CDR3 is made up of 17 amino acids. CDR1 and CDR2 from the germline V gene are SGHVS and FQNEAQ. V shed 7 bases and J shed 2 bases, with 23 bases lying between them. Only in-frame clones appear in the TCRdb table, and some are missing; sequencing was by immunoSEQ multiplex PCR. The top ten clones hold around 4.9% of a sample with about 200,000 clones, about 85% of them seen once. The clonotype originates from a woman of 80 years or more with acute or convalescent COVID-19. What was sequenced was peripheral blood. The chain recombines TRBV7-8 with TRBJ2-5; TRBD2 is a possible D gene (7 bases). The CDR3 loop reads CASTTDGGGTRQETQYF. The DNA for the CDR3 is TGTGCCAGCACCACCGATGGGGGGGGGACAAGGCAAGAGACCCAGTACTTC.